This T cell receptor (beta chain) was recorded in a study of Graves' ophthalmopathy and Graves' hyperthyroidism (dated by TCRdb to between 2017 and 2018). The study in broad terms: Peripheral blood samples were taken at the time of initial diagnosis, before any treatment was given. The study used signatures of the TCR beta repertoire to tell Graves' ophthalmopathy apart from Graves' hyperthyroidism and to predict which patients would progress to ophthalmopathy. In total, 135 blood samples were TCR-sequenced: some 40 ophthalmopathy, some 75 hyperthyroidism and roughly 17 hyperthyroidism-to-ophthalmopathy patients. To explore V-J signatures that distinguish ophthalmopathy from hyperthyroidism, a discovery set of 100 patients was enrolled, made up of 43 with ophthalmopathy and fewer than 60 with stable hyperthyroidism. An independent validation cohort was composed of roughly 18 hyperthyroidism patients and around 15 patients who later progressed from hyperthyroidism to ophthalmopathy. In a handful of hyperthyroidism patients, the T-cell repertoire of thyroid tissue was compared with the T-cell repertoire of blood. Following sampling, methimazole starting at 30 mg daily was administered to hyperthyroidism patients, and high-dose intravenous methylprednisolone was administered to ophthalmopathy patients. The 100 or so discovery patients were randomly divided into training and test sets at a 7:3 ratio.

The ophthalmopathy patients had moderately to severely active disease, with a Clinical Activity Score of 3 or higher, a NOSPECS grade of 4 or higher, and a disease duration of less than 3 months. Patients with other autoimmune diseases, uncontrolled infections, pregnancy or lactation were excluded. Diagnosis relied on clinical symptoms, serum thyroxine, TRAb, thyroid ultrasound and orbital computed tomography. PBMCs were isolated from about 9 ml of fresh peripheral blood by Ficoll-Paque density gradient centrifugation. Total RNA was extracted using Trizol reagent, and RNA quality was checked on an Agilent 2100 Bioanalyzer. In its sample, this clonotype was seen many times. Its antigen target is currently unknown. Base qualities were left out, and no much larger clone turns up one base away. Overall results and qualifications from the work: Ophthalmopathy was separated from stable hyperthyroidism by the 13-signature model with roughly 90% sensitivity and about 81% specificity in cross-validation and with 80%/75% in the test set. In validation, the model predicted ophthalmopathy progression with more than 70% sensitivity and about 77% specificity; more than ten predicted patients were CT-confirmed with GO in a median of around 6 months. Most expanded thyroid clonotypes with frequency above 0.001 were also detected in blood, suggesting blood repertoires may reflect the thyroid immune response. Sample size was not predetermined statistically, and investigators were not blinded to group allocation.

TCR beta CDR3 regions were amplified from RNA transcripts for repertoire sequencing. The first round of RT-PCR was done with HTBI primers and the Qiagen OneStep RT-PCR kit, and was followed by a second round of multiplex PCR, then size selection and purification. Libraries were sequenced on an Illumina HiSeq2000 using paired-end 100 bp reads. The authors' pipeline ran thus. SOAPnuke was used to process the reads, throwing out any read that had adapters, had uncalled bases, had a mean Phred below 15, or lacked an exact constant-primer or identifier match. COPE v1.2.5 was used to merge the high-quality paired reads. Clonotypes were defined as unique nucleotide sequences and were aligned to IMGT TRB V, D and J references using MiTCR v1.1. The analysis was limited to V-J combinations with a frequency above 0.0001, which together covered over 99% of the repertoires. For each V-J combination, a TCR clonal expansion and chaos score was defined as the ratio of F50 clonal expansion to chaos observed in the TCRdist matrix. Features were reduced by Welch's t-statistics and random forest to approximately 13 V-J combinations, which fed a naive Bayes classifier. The Morisita-Horn index was used to measure how similar the thyroid and blood repertoires were. TCRdb reprocessed the public reads (quality trimming at Q25 with fastp, clone calling with MiXCR) and kept in-frame beta chains. Each CDR3 protein appears once, grouped with its most common genes and DNA. These V and J calls derive from TCRdb rather than the authors' analysis. The sample profile shows 150,000 or so distinct CDR3 sequences; 37% of them were found once. The leading ten clones occupy about 5.8% of the sample.

The CDR3 covers 16 residues, taking in both the cysteine and the phenylalanine. Kept here is only the CDR3 DNA, which spans 48 bases and is read in frame from base 1. Ends trimmed: V by 4 bases, J by 3 bases; bases unmatched to a gene: 4. Reading the germline V gene gives CDR1 SGHVS and CDR2 FQNEAQ. This clonotype was sampled from a woman between 40 and 50 years old with Graves' ophthalmopathy. Donor details come from another sample of the same person, matched by shared clones. The specimen was peripheral blood. The rearranged segments are TRBV7-8 and TRBJ2-4; 12 middle bases align to TRBD2. The encoded CDR3 is CASSYLAGGDKNIQYF. At the DNA level, the sequence is TGTGCCAGCAGCTATCTAGCGGGGGGGGACAAAAACATTCAGTACTTC.